This record covers a single TCR beta chain. Germline CDR1 and CDR2: MNHEY and SVGAGI. This CDR3 has 15 residues. The V segment lost 4 bases and the J segment 4 bases; nucleotides outside the gene matches: 4. Method: immunoSEQ multiplex PCR; TCRdb's copy keeps in-frame clones and lacks some. Seen here are approximately 90,000 clones, 78% observed once, and the top ten hold over 5.5%. The data stem from a study of blood T cell repertoires in COVID-19. Seattle enrolled patients during active infection and tracked them longitudinally. Sequenced input: peripheral blood. V usage is TRBV6-5 and J usage is TRBJ2-1, with 10 bases lining up with TRBD2. This TCR was sampled from a man aged 70 or older with COVID-19, enrolled during active disease. CDR3 in amino acids: CASSLGLAIYNEQFF. The CDR3 DNA reads as TGTGCCAGCAGTTTGGGACTAGCGATATACAATGAGCAGTTCTTC.